This T cell receptor beta chain comes out of a study of siplizumab effects on memory and regulatory T cells (dated by TCRdb to about 2019). Describing the broader study: The study examined how the anti-CD2 antibody siplizumab affects alloreactive T-cell subsets in allogeneic mixed lymphocyte reactions built from human PBMCs. What the study reported, not specific to this receptor: Among mappable alloreactive CD4+ clones, an average Treg-derived fraction of roughly 70% was observed with siplizumab, compared with approximately 26% in control reactions. Because sequences at frequencies below about 10^-5 were poorly captured, only a minor fraction of alloreactive clones could be mapped back to unstimulated subsets. Greater diversity appeared to be present in unstimulated naive T cells than in memory T cells, and a substantial contribution to the alloresponse seemed to be made by naive cells. Roughly 80-97% of proliferating CD4+ or CD8+ clones could not be assigned a naive or memory phenotype. The cumulative frequency of alloreactive sequences that could be traced back to unstimulated CD4+ memory T cells was significantly reduced by siplizumab. Whether proliferating Tregs from siplizumab cultures were suppressive was not functionally confirmed.

Notes on this clone: Its antigen is currently not known. There are no base qualities to consult, and no much larger clone falls within one base.

The method behind the library was the immunoSEQ multiplex PCR assay. The deep sequencing platform assayed about 90,000 TCR templates per sample. Genomic DNA extracted from sorted T cells was the material used for TCRbeta CDR3 sequencing. On the authors' methods: The R programming language was used for clonal analysis of TCRbeta CDR3 data. Alloreactive CD4+ and CD8+ clones were defined by comparing unstimulated samples with post-reaction CFSE-low samples. Alloreactive CD4+ clones were assigned to regulatory or non-regulatory origin by matching sequences to sorted unstimulated Treg and non-Treg repertoires. This immuneACCESS table, as held by TCRdb, lists in-frame sequences with V and J called but not all clones. Of the missing ones, under half trace to an unresolved V gene in checked studies; the others have no known cause. D and trimming come from the DNA, and the V and J calls and clone size come from that table. The sample table contains approximately 100,000 clones; only one count was recorded for 75% to 95% of them. Roughly 2.6% of the sample rests with the top ten.

Sorted unstimulated T cells and proliferating T cells recovered from mixed lymphocyte reactions underwent TCRbeta CDR3 sequencing. Fresh whole blood from nine to eleven HLA-typed healthy donors was used to isolate PBMCs. Input material: CD4+ T cells sorted from blood. The clonotype comes from a human donor in good health. Some clones in this sample may be carry-over from other donors' samples.

The sequence in DNA is TGTGCCAGTAGTATTAATAGCGGGGGGGGCCGGGAGACCCAGTACTTC. Its translation is CASSINSGGGRETQYF. The sequence joins TRBV19 to TRBJ2-5; 11 bases in the junction line up with TRBD2. Reading from cysteine to phenylalanine, the CDR3 counts 16 amino acids. Just the 48-base CDR3 DNA is kept, in frame starting at base 1. V has 3 bases trimmed and J has 5 bases trimmed; junction bases matching no gene number 8. Taken from the germline V gene (reference sequence), the CDR1 and CDR2 loops are LNHDA and SQIVND. Here the CDR3 is joined to the reference TRBV19 and TRBJ2-5 genes, and the full variable domain is: DGGITQSPKYLFRKEGQNVTLSCEQNLNHDAMYWYRQDPGQGLRLIYYSQIVNDFQKGDIAEGYSVSREKKESFPLTVTSAQKNPTAFYLCASSINSGGGRETQYFGPGTRLLVL.